This T cell receptor (beta chain) was sequenced in a study of T cells in Graves' hyperthyroidism and ophthalmopathy. Thyroid ultrasound, orbital computed tomography, clinical symptoms, and serum thyroxine and TRAb underpinned diagnoses. The germline CDR1 and CDR2 sequences are ENHRY and SYGVKD. V was pared by 4 bases and J by 5 bases, with 21 bases between. This CDR3 is 17 amino acids long. It was RNA transcripts that yielded the amplified TCR beta CDR3 regions. In the first-round RT-PCR of the TCR CDR3, the HTBI primer set was used. TCRdb re-called the multiplex PCR reads with MiXCR, one entry per CDR3 protein. The data contain hundreds of thousands of distinct CDR3 sequences, about 14% of them seen just once; the ten biggest clones take up around 4.5%. This clonotype has at least ten counts. Antigen: not known. Study-level findings and limits: Stable hyperthyroidism was separated from ophthalmopathy by a model based on 13 V-J features. The model foresaw ophthalmopathy a median around 6 months prior to onset. Most clonotypes expanded in the thyroid (above 0.001) were also present in blood.

The sequencing sample was made of blood. This clonotype was sampled from a woman aged 40 to 50 with Graves' ophthalmopathy. The V call is TRBV10-3, the J call TRBJ2-1; tentatively, D is TRBD2 (7 bases). The CDR3 reads CAISASLGGRVDNEQFF. The CDR3, as DNA: TGTGCCATCAGTGCATCCCTCGGGGGGCGAGTAGACAATGAGCAGTTCTTC.